Listed below are T cell receptor beta chains from one sample, sequenced in a study of blood T cell repertoires in COVID-19. Sequencing used immunoSEQ multiplex PCR; TCRdb keeps in-frame clones, though not all of them. The sample gives about 250,000 clones, 65% to 85% of which show up once; approximately 4.8% is in the top ten. Sequenced input: peripheral blood. Every receptor here comes from a man aged 50-59 years with active or convalescent COVID-19. CDR3s include the opening cysteine and the closing phenylalanine or tryptophan. Each record gives: clone size, J gene, V gene, D gene, CDR3 protein, CDR3 DNA. D genes are given only for firm matches. Rows may omit the clone size; those that give it use once, few, many or a size class.

>.|TRBJ1-1|TRBV2|.
CASSFEGRNTEAFF
TGTGCCAGCAGTTTCGAGGGCAGGAACACTGAAGCTTTCTTT
>.|TRBJ1-6|TRBV29-1|.
CSAGGPGTLSGNNSPLHF
TGCAGCGCGGGGGGGCCGGGCACCCTCTCTGGTAATAATTCACCCCTCCACTTT
>once|TRBJ1-1|TRBV30|.
CAWSPAGLIGTEAFF
TGTGCCTGGAGTCCCGCAGGGTTGATAGGGACTGAAGCTTTCTTT
>.|TRBJ2-2|TRBV28|.
CVTTENTGELFF
TGTGTGACGACAGAGAACACCGGGGAGCTGTTTTTT
>once|TRBJ1-6|TRBV7-9|.
CASSLAVGGSNSPLHF
TGTGCCAGCAGCTTAGCGGTCGGAGGAAGTAATTCACCCCTCCACTTT
>.|TRBJ2-5|TRBV12-3/TRBV12-4|.
CASTRDTQETQYF
TGTGCCAGCACCCGGGACACCCAAGAGACCCAGTACTTC
>.|TRBJ1-1|TRBV9|.
CASSPTGMNTEAFF
TGTGCCAGCAGCCCAACAGGGATGAACACTGAAGCTTTCTTT
>.|TRBJ2-3|TRBV21-1|.
CASSFRGQGRDTDTQYF
TGTGCCAGCAGTTTCCGGGGACAGGGAAGAGACACAGATACGCAGTATTTT
>once|TRBJ2-5|TRBV27|TRBD1
CASSYRGSQETQYF
TGTGCCAGCAGTTACAGGGGCAGTCAAGAGACCCAGTACTTC
>.|TRBJ1-1|TRBV18|.
CASSSRGGATEAFF
TGTGCCAGCTCTTCAAGGGGGGGGGCGACTGAAGCTTTCTTT
>.|TRBJ1-6|TRBV7-2|TRBD1
CASSTRTGYNSPLHF
TGTGCCAGCAGCACCCGGACAGGATATAATTCACCCCTCCACTTT
>.|TRBJ2-1|TRBV29-1|.
CSVARLLGENEQFF
TGCAGCGTTGCAAGACTCTTGGGTGAGAATGAGCAGTTCTTC
>.|TRBJ2-7|TRBV7-9|TRBD1
CASSLRTGPYEQYF
TGTGCCAGCAGCTTACGGACAGGCCCTTACGAGCAGTACTTC
>.|TRBJ1-1|TRBV5-6|.
CASSLGTWYTEAFF
TGTGCCAGCAGCTTAGGGACATGGTACACTGAAGCTTTCTTT
>once|TRBJ2-2|TRBV5-4|.
CASSPDRQGYTGELFF
TGTGCCAGCAGCCCGGATCGCCAGGGGTACACCGGGGAGCTGTTTTTT
>few|TRBJ2-1|TRBV7-9|.
CASSPPGTNNEQFF
TGTGCCAGCAGCCCTCCCGGGACAAACAATGAGCAGTTCTTC
>.|TRBJ1-2|TRBV24-1|.
CATSQRQALRGYGYTF
TGTGCCACCAGCCAAAGGCAGGCCCTCAGGGGCTATGGCTACACCTTC
>few|TRBJ2-5|TRBV7-9|.
CASRLAESKETQYF
TGTGCCAGTCGGTTAGCGGAGTCCAAGGAGACCCAGTACTTC
>few|TRBJ1-2|TRBV2|.
CASSEFGSWGYTF
TGTGCCAGCAGTGAATTCGGGAGTTGGGGCTACACCTTC
>.|TRBJ1-1|TRBV5-1|TRBD1
CASSSTQGGTEAFF
TGCGCCAGCAGTTCGACACAGGGGGGGACTGAAGCTTTCTTT
>few|TRBJ2-7|TRBV5-6|.
CASSLVVGGYSEQYF
TGTGCCAGCAGCTTGGTGGTCGGGGGTTATAGCGAGCAGTACTTC
>.|TRBJ1-2|TRBV24-1|.
CATSDSFLGADGYTF
TGTGCCACCAGTGATTCCTTCCTGGGGGCGGATGGCTACACCTTC